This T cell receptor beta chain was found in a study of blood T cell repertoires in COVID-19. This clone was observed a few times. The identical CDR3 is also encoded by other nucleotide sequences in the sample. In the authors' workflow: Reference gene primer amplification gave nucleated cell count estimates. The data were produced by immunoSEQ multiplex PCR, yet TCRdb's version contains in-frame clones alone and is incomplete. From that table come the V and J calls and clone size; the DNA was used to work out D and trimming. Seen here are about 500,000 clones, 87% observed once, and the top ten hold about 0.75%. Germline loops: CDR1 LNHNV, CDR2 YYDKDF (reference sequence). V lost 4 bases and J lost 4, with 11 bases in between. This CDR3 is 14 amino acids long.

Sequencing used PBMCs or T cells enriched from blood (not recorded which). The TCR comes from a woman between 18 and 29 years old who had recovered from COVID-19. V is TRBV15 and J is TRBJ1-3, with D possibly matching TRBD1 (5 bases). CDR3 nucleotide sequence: TGTGCCACCAGCAAGGGAGGGACCGGAAACACCATATATTTT. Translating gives CATSKGGTGNTIYF.